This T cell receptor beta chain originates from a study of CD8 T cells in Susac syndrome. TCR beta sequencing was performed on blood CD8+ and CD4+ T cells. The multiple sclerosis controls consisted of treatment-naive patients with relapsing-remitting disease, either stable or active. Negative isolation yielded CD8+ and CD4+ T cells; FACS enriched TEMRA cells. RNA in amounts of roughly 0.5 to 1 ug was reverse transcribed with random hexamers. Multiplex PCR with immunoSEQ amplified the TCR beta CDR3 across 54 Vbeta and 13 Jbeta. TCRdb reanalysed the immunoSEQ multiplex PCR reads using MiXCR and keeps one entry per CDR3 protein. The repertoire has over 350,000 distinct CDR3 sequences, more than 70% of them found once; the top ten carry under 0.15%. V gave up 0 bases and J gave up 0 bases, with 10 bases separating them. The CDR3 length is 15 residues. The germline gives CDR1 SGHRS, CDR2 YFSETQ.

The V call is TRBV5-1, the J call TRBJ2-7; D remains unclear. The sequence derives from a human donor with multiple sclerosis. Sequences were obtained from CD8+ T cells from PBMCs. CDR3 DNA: TGCGCCAGCAGCTTGGGGGATTCGAGCTCCTACGAGCAGTACTTC. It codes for CASSLGDSSSYEQYF. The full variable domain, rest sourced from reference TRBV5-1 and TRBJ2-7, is KAGVTQTPRYLIKTRGQQVTLSCSPISGHRSVSWYQQTPGQGLQFLFEYFSETQRNKGNFPGRFSGRQFSNSRSEMNVSTLELGDSALYLCASSLGDSSSYEQYFGPGTRLTVT.